The next 12 T cell receptor beta chains were all read from a single sample in a study of glioma-infiltrating T cells. Amplification of TCR alpha and beta CDR3 regions from RNA used iRepertoire nested multiplex PCR. TCRdb fed the multiplex PCR reads into MiXCR, producing one record per CDR3 protein. The sample contains more than 300,000 distinct CDR3 sequences, roughly 41% of which appear only once. The sample was glioma tissue, nonneoplastic brain tissue, or PBMCs (not recorded which). The receptors derive from a human donor with low-grade glioma or glioblastoma, undergoing nonglioma brain surgery, or in good health (not recorded which).

This rearrangement joins TRBV12-5 to TRBJ2-1, with D hard to call. Between the trimmed V and J ends, which lost 6 bases and 6 bases, there was a span of 9 bases. CDR3 length: 12 residues. Germline V CDR1 and CDR2: LGHNT, FRNRAP. The chain's CDR3 is CASGSHSNEQFF. CDR3 bases: TGTGCTAGTGGCTCTCATTCCAATGAGCAGTTCTTC.

In DNA form, the CDR3 reads TGTGCCAGCAGTTACCCCCTTTGGAGCGGGGGGCCAGATACGCAGTATTTT. Protein product: CASSYPLWSGGPDTQYF. V is TRBV6-2 or TRBV6-3 and J is TRBJ2-3; 9 bases match TRBD2. The germline gives CDR1 MNHEY, CDR2 SVGEGT. The CDR3 sequence is 17 residues long. V trimming: 2 bases; J trimming: 4 bases; junction bases outside the gene matches: 10.

The J gene is TRBJ2-3, the V gene TRBV4-2, with unresolved D. Per germline, CDR1 LGHNA and CDR2 YNFKEQ. The CDR3 has 15 residues. V lost 0 bases to trimming and J lost 3 bases, with 10 bases between them. The CDR3 here is CASSQEGLWTDTQYF. CDR3 nucleotide sequence: TGTGCCAGCAGCCAAGAAGGGCTTTGGACAGATACGCAGTATTTT.

This chain connects TRBV20-1 to TRBJ1-3, with D unresolved. V was trimmed by 6 bases and J by 4 bases, leaving 16 bases between them. Germline CDR1 reads DFQATT; CDR2 reads SNEGSKA (reference sequence). This CDR3 spans 14 amino acids. CDR3 nucleotides: TGCAGTGCCAGCGAACGGGCTGCGGGAAACACCATATATTTT. Residues: CSASERAAGNTIYF.

This clonotype turned up a few times. The chain is built from TRBV6-1 and TRBJ2-5, with 11 bases fitting TRBD1. From germline, CDR1 is MNHNS and CDR2 SASEGT. V was pared by 2 bases and J by 5 bases, with 7 bases of the junction left unmatched. The CDR3 is made up of 16 amino acids. CDR3 sequence: CASSELWTGGRETQYF. The CDR3 DNA reads as TGTGCCAGCAGTGAATTGTGGACAGGGGGCCGGGAGACCCAGTACTTC.

This chain links TRBV28 with TRBJ2-7, with TRBD2 identical over 8 bases. Germline CDR1 is MDHEN and CDR2 is SYDVKM. CDR3 size: 17 residues. V was clipped by 2 bases and J by 7 bases; unmatched bases: 16. The CDR3 protein is CASSLTSSGILPEEQYF. In DNA form, the CDR3 reads TGTGCCAGCAGTTTAACGAGTAGCGGGATCCTTCCGGAGGAGCAGTACTTC.

This chain joins TRBV4-2 and TRBJ2-6; 8 nucleotides match TRBD2. The germline gives CDR1 LGHNA, CDR2 YNFKEQ. The V segment lost 5 bases and the J segment 2 bases; nucleotides outside the gene matches: 5. This CDR3 has 16 amino acids. The DNA for the CDR3 is TGTGCCAGCAGCTTCGGGGGGGGCCCTGGGGCCAACGTCCTGACTTTC. Protein product: CASSFGGGPGANVLTF.

The chain uses TRBV7-9 and TRBJ2-7; TRBD1 matches at 9 bases. Germline assignment: CDR1 SEHNR and CDR2 FQNEAQ (reference sequence). Losses at the gene ends were 5 bases for V and 0 bases for J; bases not matched to a gene: 20. This CDR3 is 20 amino acids long. For the CDR3, the DNA is TGTGCCAGCAGCCTCCGACCCCCACAGGGGGCCCGAGTCAGCTCCTACGAGCAGTACTTC. This encodes CASSLRPPQGARVSSYEQYF.

In this sample, this clonotype turned up a few times. This sequence joins TRBV11-2 and TRBJ1-1; D may be TRBD1 (5 bases). Germline values: CDR1 SGHAT, CDR2 FQNNGV. The CDR3 runs 13 residues. The V and J ends lost 5 bases and 3 bases respectively, with 10 bases between them. CDR3 residues: CASSIGTHTEAFF. The DNA of the CDR3 is TGTGCCAGCAGCATCGGGACCCACACTGAAGCTTTCTTT.

The sample holds many counts of this clonotype. The chain employs TRBV27 and TRBJ1-1; D unresolved. Germline CDR1 is MNHEY and CDR2 is SMNVEV (reference sequence). The V end was cut by 7 bases, the J end by 3 bases, with 21 bases between. This CDR3 contains 16 residues. CDR3 nucleotides: TGTGCCAGCACCAAAGAACCTGCAGGAGGATACACTGAAGCTTTCTTT. It is translated as CASTKEPAGGYTEAFF.

This chain joins TRBV28 and TRBJ2-3; D gene uncertain. The CDR3 extends over 13 amino acids. Germline CDR1 reads MDHEN; CDR2 reads SYDVKM. With 10 bases removed from V and 1 base from J, the gap between germline ends came to 12 bases. In DNA, the CDR3 is TGTGCCATTTCGACCACTGGCACAGATACGCAGTATTTT. Encoded protein: CAISTTGTDTQYF.

The J gene is TRBJ2-2, the V gene TRBV4-3, with 8 nucleotides matching TRBD2. Looked up from germline, CDR1 is LGHNA and CDR2 is YSLEER. The trim removed 0 bases at V and 4 bases at J, leaving 7 bases unmatched. CDR3 length: 17 amino acids. The CDR3 loop is CASSQDLSGRGTGELFF. The CDR3 region has the DNA TGCGCCAGCAGCCAAGATTTAAGCGGGAGAGGCACCGGGGAGCTGTTTTTT.